These 32 T cell receptor beta chains came from one sample sequenced in a study of type 1 regulatory T cells. These receptors' antigens are unknown. TCRdb called the reads again in MiXCR, with one record for every CDR3 protein. The table records approximately 42,000 distinct CDR3 sequences, approximately 12% of them present only once. The specimen sequenced was cultured non-Tr1 T cells, either the whole culture or a sorted T cell fraction (not recorded which). The receptors were gathered from a human donor in good health.

This clonotype was counted ten times or more. V usage is TRBV5-1 and J usage is TRBJ2-2, with D unresolved. This CDR3 is built from 16 residues. Germline CDR1 and CDR2: SGHRS and YFSETQ. Between the trimmed V and J ends, which lost 3 bases and 2 bases, there was a span of 14 bases. CDR3 sequence: CASSSIVSANTGELFF. For the CDR3, the DNA is TGCGCCAGCAGCTCGATAGTGTCGGCAAACACCGGGGAGCTGTTTTTT. Based on the CDR3 plus reference TRBV5-1 and TRBJ2-2, the full variable domain is KAGVTQTPRYLIKTRGQQVTLSCSPISGHRSVSWYQQTPGQGLQFLFEYFSETQRNKGNFPGRFSGRQFSNSRSEMNVSTLELGDSALYLCASSSIVSANTGELFFGEGSRLTVL.

This clonotype was recorded at least ten times. The CDR3 region is CASSTSGMPSYEQYF. CDR3 nucleotide sequence: TGTGCCAGTAGTACTAGCGGGATGCCGTCCTACGAGCAGTACTTC. The chain couples TRBV19 to TRBJ2-7; 9 bases line up with TRBD2. This CDR3 region has 15 residues. Germline trimming cut 4 bases from V and 1 base from J; bases unmatched to any gene: 5. Germline CDR1 is LNHDA and CDR2 is SQIVND (reference sequence). Looking up the rest from reference TRBV19 and TRBJ2-7 gives the full variable domain: DGGITQSPKYLFRKEGQNVTLSCEQNLNHDAMYWYRQDPGQGLRLIYYSQIVNDFQKGDIAEGYSVSREKKESFPLTVTSAQKNPTAFYLCASSTSGMPSYEQYFGPGTRLTVT.

This clonotype was observed a handful of times. This chain connects TRBV7-2 to TRBJ2-7, with D perhaps TRBD1 (6 bases). The CDR3 loop spans 15 amino acids. The germline V gene encodes CDR1 SGHTA and CDR2 FQGNSA. V was trimmed by 5 bases and J by 4 bases, leaving 18 bases between them. The CDR3 region is CASSLIVGGGYEQYF. The CDR3 DNA reads as TGTGCCAGCAGCCTAATTGTTGGGGGCGGTTACGAGCAGTACTTC.

This clonotype occurred many times. The V and J genes are TRBV5-1 and TRBJ2-7; tentatively, D is TRBD1 (6 bases). The CDR3 sequence is 13 residues long. V lost 3 bases and J lost 5, with 12 bases in between. Germline CDR1 and CDR2: SGHRS and YFSETQ. The DNA of the CDR3 is TGCGCCAGCAGCTACTCCGGGACAAACGAGCAGTACTTC. As protein: CASSYSGTNEQYF. Filled out from reference TRBV5-1 and TRBJ2-7, the complete variable domain reads KAGVTQTPRYLIKTRGQQVTLSCSPISGHRSVSWYQQTPGQGLQFLFEYFSETQRNKGNFPGRFSGRQFSNSRSEMNVSTLELGDSALYLCASSYSGTNEQYFGPGTRLTVT.

This clonotype came up a few times. V gene TRBV7-6 combines with J gene TRBJ2-7, with 12 positions matching TRBD2. Per germline, CDR1 SGHVS and CDR2 FNYEAQ. The trim removed 5 bases at V and 3 bases at J, leaving 5 bases unmatched. The CDR3 covers 15 residues. The CDR3 spells CASSDRLAGVYEQYF. Here the CDR3 DNA reads TGTGCCAGCAGCGATAGACTAGCGGGAGTCTACGAGCAGTACTTC.

V usage is TRBV10-3 and J usage is TRBJ2-2; D gene uncertain. Per germline, CDR1 ENHRY and CDR2 SYGVKD. The ends were cut back, 4 bases at V and 3 bases at J, with 12 bases in the middle. This CDR3 is 15 amino acids long. The CDR3 loop reads CAISGVTAYTGELFF. The CDR3 DNA follows: TGTGCCATCAGTGGGGTGACTGCTTACACCGGGGAGCTGTTTTTT.

Worth noting for this clonotype: This could be a read error, since a much larger clone is one nucleotide away. This rearrangement joins TRBV7-3 to TRBJ2-2; D is unresolved. The CDR3 extends over 16 amino acids. Germline-derived CDR1 and CDR2 are SGHTA and FQGTGA. Here the CDR3 DNA reads TGTGCCGGCAGCTCGAAAGGTGGGAAGAACACCGGGGAGCTGTTTTTT. It yields the protein CAGSSKGGKNTGELFF.

The gene calls are TRBV5-1 and TRBJ2-7; the D gene is possibly TRBD2 (5 bases). Trimming shortened V by 0 bases and J by 6 bases, and 10 bases separated the two germline ends. In germline, CDR1 is SGHRS, CDR2 YFSETQ. CDR3 length: 13 residues. The CDR3, as DNA: TGCGCCAGCAGCTTGGGGGGAGAGGGCGAGCAGTACTTC. Its translation: CASSLGGEGEQYF. Supplemented by reference TRBV5-1 and TRBJ2-7, the full variable domain reads KAGVTQTPRYLIKTRGQQVTLSCSPISGHRSVSWYQQTPGQGLQFLFEYFSETQRNKGNFPGRFSGRQFSNSRSEMNVSTLELGDSALYLCASSLGGEGEQYFGPGTRLTVT.

This clonotype occurred a few times. This chain connects TRBV28 to TRBJ2-1; the D is unclear. CDR1 MDHEN and CDR2 SYDVKM come from the germline V gene. The CDR3 is 15 amino acids. V was shortened by 5 bases and J by 0 bases, with 11 bases between the two germline ends. CDR3 in amino acids: CASSPSPSSYNEQFF. CDR3 nucleotide sequence: TGTGCCAGCAGTCCGAGCCCAAGCTCCTACAATGAGCAGTTCTTC.

The CDR3 loop reads CASSLISSGGKAFF. Written as DNA, the CDR3 is TGCGCCAGCAGCTTGATATCGTCGGGGGGCAAAGCTTTCTTT. This chain uses TRBV5-1 with TRBJ1-1; the D gene is possibly TRBD1 (6 bases). The length of the CDR3 is 14 residues. Trimming removed 1 base at V and 9 bases at J, with 16 bases between. Germline V lookup: CDR1 SGHRS, CDR2 YFSETQ.

This clonotype was seen a handful of times. The J gene is TRBJ2-1, the V gene TRBV20-1, with D uncertain. The CDR3 consists of 12 residues. The germline gives CDR1 DFQATT, CDR2 SNEGSKA (reference sequence). V lost 2 bases and J lost 6, with 8 bases in between. This chain's CDR3 is CSARKTGNEQFF. The CDR3, as DNA: TGCAGTGCTAGAAAAACTGGCAATGAGCAGTTCTTC.

This clonotype showed up many times. This chain links TRBV5-1 with TRBJ1-1; tentative D call: TRBD1 (5 bases). Deletions cut 3 bases from V and 1 base from J, with 7 bases between. This CDR3 comprises 13 residues. Germline V gene data show CDR1 as SGHRS and CDR2 as YFSETQ. The DNA for the CDR3 is TGCGCCAGCAGCTCTCAGGGGAACACTGAAGCTTTCTTT. Protein product: CASSSQGNTEAFF.

This clonotype has at least ten counts. The chain recombines TRBV5-1 with TRBJ2-5; a weak D match, TRBD2 (6 bases). The CDR3 runs to 13 residues. Trimming took off 0 bases at V and 9 bases at J, with 12 bases between the two ends. Germline V gene lookup returns CDR1 SGHRS and CDR2 YFSETQ. The CDR3: CASSLVLGEAQYF. The DNA of the CDR3 is TGCGCCAGCAGCTTGGTCCTGGGGGAGGCCCAGTACTTC.

This clonotype was recorded at least ten times. The rearrangement links TRBV29-1 to TRBJ2-2; no firm D call. CDR1 is SQVTM, CDR2 ANQGSEA, per germline. Trimming stripped 3 bases from V and 4 bases from J, with 6 bases between. The CDR3 sequence is 12 residues long. The CDR3 protein is CSVDGGTGELFF. CDR3 in DNA: TGCAGCGTTGACGGCGGCACCGGGGAGCTGTTTTTT.

For this clonotype: A much larger clone differs from this one at a single base, so this may be a read error. The chain recombines TRBV29-1 with TRBJ2-1; TRBD1 or TRBD2 may be the D gene (5 bases each). Germline V lookup: CDR1 SQVTM, CDR2 ANQGSEA. The CDR3 runs to 11 residues. Written as DNA, the CDR3 is TGCAGCGTGAATGGGGGTTCGGGGCAGCTCTTC. This encodes CSVNGGSGQLF.

The table lists this clonotype with a few counts. The V call is TRBV20-1, the J call TRBJ1-1; D gene ambiguous. Trimming removed 0 bases at V and 4 bases at J, with 3 bases between. Germline assignment: CDR1 DFQATT and CDR2 SNEGSKA (reference sequence). The CDR3 runs 11 residues. CDR3 sequence: CSARETTEAFF. The CDR3 nucleotides read TGCAGTGCTAGAGAAACCACTGAAGCTTTCTTT.

This chain uses TRBV7-2 with TRBJ2-3, with TRBD2 matching over 11 bases. Looked up from germline, CDR1 is SGHTA and CDR2 is FQGNSA. The V gene end was trimmed by 0 bases and the J gene end by 1 base; junction bases not matched to a gene: 0. This CDR3 has 16 amino acids. In DNA, the CDR3 is TGTGCCAGCAGCTTAGCACTAGCGGGAGGCACAGATACGCAGTATTTT. It specifies CASSLALAGGTDTQYF.

This chain joins TRBV29-1 and TRBJ2-2; D remains unclear. The V end was cut by 5 bases, the J end by 4 bases, with 8 bases between. CDR3 length: 12 residues. Germline CDR1 reads SQVTM; CDR2 reads ANQGSEA. The CDR3 protein is CSVRPSTGELFF. The DNA of the CDR3 is TGCAGCGTTCGGCCATCCACCGGGGAGCTGTTTTTT.

This clonotype appeared many times. The V call is TRBV6-5, the J call TRBJ1-1, with 7 bases identical to TRBD1. The CDR3 runs to 14 residues. V lost 4 bases to trimming and J lost 4 bases; unmatched junction nucleotides: 6. Germline V gene lookup returns CDR1 MNHEY and CDR2 SVGAGI. The CDR3 nucleotides are TGTGCCAGCAGTTTCCACCCAGGGGGCACTGAAGCTTTCTTT. Encoded protein: CASSFHPGGTEAFF.

V and J are TRBV18 and TRBJ2-2, with TRBD2 identical over 9 bases. The CDR3 sequence is 16 residues long. V shed 5 bases and J 5 bases; nucleotides not matched to a gene: 9. The germline gives CDR1 KGHSH, CDR2 LQKENI. This CDR3 reads CASSSSSGSRTGELFF. The CDR3 region has the DNA TGTGCCAGCTCATCTAGTAGCGGGAGCAGGACCGGGGAGCTGTTTTTT.

The J gene is TRBJ2-1, the V gene TRBV27; 8 bases are shared with TRBD1. V was clipped by 6 bases and J by 4 bases; unmatched bases: 8. In germline, CDR1 is MNHEY, CDR2 SMNVEV (reference sequence). CDR3 size: 15 residues. The CDR3 loop reads CASRDGQGSYNEQFF. The CDR3 DNA is TGTGCCAGCAGGGACGGACAGGGCTCGTACAATGAGCAGTTCTTC.

In this sample, this clonotype turned up a few times. This chain uses TRBV29-1 with TRBJ2-3; 10 bases match TRBD1. The CDR3 consists of 13 residues. The germline V gene has CDR1 SQVTM and CDR2 ANQGSEA. V lost 6 bases and J lost 3; bases outside the gene matches: 3. CDR3 coding DNA: TGCAGCGTAGACAGGGGGCTGACAGATACGCAGTATTTT. Translating it yields CSVDRGLTDTQYF.

This clonotype was counted ten times or more. The chain uses TRBV20-1 and TRBJ1-5; the D is unclear. The ends were cut back, 6 bases at V and 4 bases at J, with 10 bases in the middle. Germline CDR1 DFQATT, CDR2 SNEGSKA (reference sequence). This CDR3 contains 12 residues. CDR3 sequence: CSAQTGNQPQHF. In nucleotides, the CDR3 is TGCAGTGCCCAGACCGGGAATCAGCCCCAGCATTTT.

There are a few counts of this clonotype. The chain combines TRBV3-1 with TRBJ2-5; perhaps D is TRBD1 or TRBD2 (5 bases each). The germline gives CDR1 LGHDT, CDR2 YNNKEL (reference sequence). This CDR3 is 15 amino acids long. V dropped 1 base and J dropped 5 bases, with 14 bases sitting between them. Written as DNA, the CDR3 is TGTGCCAGCAGCCAAGGAGGGGTTGTGGTTGAGACCCAGTACTTC. Encoded protein: CASSQGGVVVETQYF.

Turning to this clonotype: Possible read error: a much larger clone is one base away. This chain joins TRBV30 and TRBJ1-2; tentative D call: TRBD1 (5 bases). Germline CDR1 is GTSNPN and CDR2 is SVGIG (reference sequence). The CDR3 has 13 amino acids. CDR3 region: CAWSLSRGYGYAF. The CDR3, as DNA: TGTGCCTGGAGTTTGAGCCGGGGCTATGGCTACGCCTTC.

For this clonotype: It may be a read error: a sequence one base away is much more abundant. This rearrangement joins TRBV11-3 to TRBJ2-3, with TRBD1 matching over 9 bases. CDR3 length: 15 residues. The V gene's germline CDR1 is SGHNT and CDR2 YENEEA. The ends lost 7 bases at V and 5 bases at J; junction bases unmatched: 10. CDR3 region: CASTLGTGSIDTQYF. In DNA form, the CDR3 reads TGTGCCAGCACCCTGGGGACAGGGTCCATAGATACGCAGTATTTT.

This clonotype appeared many times. The V and J genes are TRBV6-1 and TRBJ2-1, with TRBD2 matching over 7 bases. This CDR3 has 15 residues. Trimming at V came to 4 bases and at J to 9 bases, leaving 12 bases not matched to a gene. CDR1 is MNHNS and CDR2 is SASEGT in the germline V gene. The CDR3 protein is CASSALGRAMVEQFF. CDR3 nucleotides: TGTGCCAGCAGTGCTCTAGGGAGGGCAATGGTTGAGCAGTTCTTC.

This clonotype occurred many times. The rearrangement joins TRBV20-1 to TRBJ2-7; perhaps TRBD2 as D (5 bases). CDR3 length: 14 amino acids. Between the trimmed V and J ends, which lost 3 bases and 2 bases, there was a span of 14 bases. Germline CDR1 is DFQATT and CDR2 is SNEGSKA (reference sequence). The CDR3 region has the DNA TGCAGTGCTAGGCGTGCGGGTCCAACCTACGAGCAGTACTTC. This sequence encodes CSARRAGPTYEQYF.

This clonotype was seen at least ten times. The chain uses TRBV7-3 and TRBJ2-6, with 7 bases that match TRBD1. The CDR3 is 18 amino acids. The germline gives CDR1 SGHTA, CDR2 FQGTGA. With 2 bases clipped from V and 0 bases from J, the junction kept 7 bases outside the gene matches. CDR3 sequence reads: CASSLWNRGRSGANVLTF. For the CDR3, the DNA is TGTGCCAGCAGCTTATGGAACAGGGGCCGCTCTGGGGCCAACGTCCTGACTTTC.

This clonotype was counted at least ten times. The rearrangement links TRBV12-3 or TRBV12-4 to TRBJ2-2; TRBD2 aligns across 10 bases. Trimming at V came to 6 bases and at J to 7 bases, leaving 2 bases not matched to a gene. CDR3 length: 13 amino acids. The CDR3 reads CASSRLAGGELFF. CDR3 DNA: TGTGCCAGCAGCCGACTAGCGGGCGGGGAGCTGTTTTTT.

This chain joins TRBV20-1 and TRBJ1-6, with no clear D. The CDR3 loop spans 12 amino acids. Germline CDR1 reads DFQATT; CDR2 reads SNEGSKA (reference sequence). The ends were cut back, 4 bases at V and 10 bases at J, with 11 bases in the middle. CDR3 nucleotides: TGCAGTGCTATACAATCAAACTCACCCCTCCACTTT. Translation: CSAIQSNSPLHF.

Many counts were recorded for this clonotype. V usage is TRBV5-1 and J usage is TRBJ1-6; 8 bases are shared with TRBD1. Germline values: CDR1 SGHRS, CDR2 YFSETQ. The junction had 8 bases not matched to a gene; V was cut back by 3 bases and J by 9 bases. The CDR3 sequence is 15 residues long. The CDR3 sequence: CASSSGQVAISPLHF. The CDR3 DNA sequence: TGCGCCAGCAGCTCGGGACAGGTGGCTATTTCACCCCTCCACTTT.